Following are 19 T cell receptor beta chains from one sample sequenced in a study of T cells in Graves' hyperthyroidism and ophthalmopathy. Using RNA transcripts as the source, TCR beta CDR3 regions were amplified. The primer set for the first-round RT-PCR of the TCR CDR3 was HTBI. TCRdb fed the multiplex PCR reads into MiXCR, producing one record per CDR3 protein. The data hold 550,000 to 800,000 distinct CDR3 sequences, with less than 20% observed a single time. Source material: blood. These receptors were obtained from a man between 18 and 29 years old with Graves' hyperthyroidism.

This clonotype has more than one count but fewer than ten. The chain combines TRBV4-1 with TRBJ2-4, with 9 bases matching TRBD1. CDR1 and CDR2 (germline): MGHRA, YSYEKL. With 4 bases clipped from V and 7 bases from J, the junction kept 14 bases outside the gene matches. This CDR3 spans 17 amino acids. The CDR3 protein is CASSPRDRDIRVNIQYF. CDR3 nucleotides: TGCGCCAGCAGCCCCCGGGACAGGGATATTAGGGTGAACATTCAGTACTTC.

CDR3 sequence reads: CASKRGLARVTGELFF. The CDR3 bases are TGTGCCAGCAAAAGGGGCCTGGCGAGGGTCACCGGGGAGCTGTTTTTT. The J gene is TRBJ2-2, the V gene TRBV28, with D perhaps given as TRBD1 or TRBD2 (5 bases each). V was shortened by 7 bases and J by 4 bases, with 19 bases between the two germline ends. CDR1 and CDR2 (germline): MDHEN, SYDVKM. This CDR3 contains 16 residues.

This clonotype was seen many times. The chain joins TRBV20-1 to TRBJ2-5; 7 nucleotides line up with TRBD1. This CDR3 has 12 amino acids. Per the germline V gene, CDR1 is DFQATT and CDR2 is SNEGSKA (reference sequence). The trim removed 6 bases at V and 7 bases at J, leaving 8 bases unmatched. CDR3 region: CSAQDRVATQYF. CDR3 nucleotides: TGCAGTGCACAAGACAGGGTGGCGACCCAGTACTTC.

This clonotype was detected many times. The chain links TRBV18 to TRBJ2-1; 12 bases are a match to TRBD1. J lost 7 bases, V lost 3 bases, and 7 bases had no gene match. The CDR3 spans 16 residues. CDR1 KGHSH and CDR2 LQKENI come from the germline V gene. CDR3 sequence (DNA): TGTGCCAGCTCACCCCGGGGACAGGGGGCTTCGAATGAGCAGTTCTTC. Its translation is CASSPRGQGASNEQFF.

This clonotype has more than one count but fewer than ten. The CDR3 region is CSVSLASGRRVDTQYF. The CDR3 DNA is TGCAGTGTTTCGCTGGCTAGCGGGAGGAGGGTAGATACGCAGTATTTT. This sequence joins TRBV20-1 and TRBJ2-3, with 11 bases that match TRBD2. The V gene end was trimmed by 7 bases and the J gene end by 5 bases; junction bases not matched to a gene: 14. The CDR3 is 16 amino acids. The germline gives CDR1 DFQATT, CDR2 SNEGSKA (reference sequence).

This clonotype was counted at least ten times. The chain couples TRBV20-1 to TRBJ1-2; 10 bases match TRBD1. Trimming at V came to 6 bases and at J to 3 bases, leaving 10 bases not matched to a gene. The CDR3 totals 15 residues. The germline V gene encodes CDR1 DFQATT and CDR2 SNEGSKA (reference sequence). CDR3 bases: TGCAGTGCGGTTCCAGGTGGACAGGGGGACTATGGCTACACCTTC. It translates to CSAVPGGQGDYGYTF.

This clonotype was seen ten or more times. The V gene is TRBV7-2, the J gene TRBJ1-5; D remains ambiguous. The germline V gene has CDR1 SGHTA and CDR2 FQGNSA. The V and J ends lost 0 bases and 5 bases respectively, with 5 bases between them. This CDR3 contains 13 residues. As DNA, the CDR3 is TGTGCCAGCAGCTTAGCCATTCATCAGCCCCAGCATTTT. It is translated as CASSLAIHQPQHF. The full variable domain, completed using reference TRBV7-2 and TRBJ1-5, is GAGVSQSPSNKVTEKGKDVELRCDPISGHTALYWYRQSLGQGLEFLIYFQGNSAPDKSGLPSDRFSAERTGGSVSTLTIQRTQQEDSAVYLCASSLAIHQPQHFGDGTRLSIL.

This chain joins TRBV10-3 and TRBJ2-1; no reliable D call. V lost 11 bases and J 1 base, leaving 15 bases between the germline ends. The CDR3 totals 14 residues. Germline V lookup: CDR1 ENHRY, CDR2 SYGVKD. CDR3 DNA sequence: TGTGCCTCCCAATCGATTTCGTCCTACAATGAGCAGTTCTTC. Translating it yields CASQSISSYNEQFF.

Turning to this clonotype: A read error may produce the germline difference seen at one junction end. The gene calls are TRBV4-1 and TRBJ2-1; 13 bases are a match to TRBD2. Germline V gene data show CDR1 as MGHRA and CDR2 as YSYEKL. The CDR3 runs 16 residues. The CDR3 sequence: CASSLSTSGRNNEQFF. CDR3 in DNA: TGTGCCAGCAGCCTGTCGACTAGCGGGAGGAACAATGAGCAGTTCTTC.

In this sample, this clonotype turned up many times. The chain couples TRBV7-8 to TRBJ2-2; the match to TRBD1 covers 9 bases. The CDR3 spans 14 residues. The germline V gene encodes CDR1 SGHVS and CDR2 FQNEAQ. Trimming took 5 bases from V and 7 from J; bases not matched to a gene: 5. As DNA, the CDR3 is TGTGCCAGCAGCAAGACAGGGGGAGGCGGGGAGCTGTTTTTT. It codes for CASSKTGGGGELFF.

Concerning this clonotype itself: The junction does not match germline at one end; this may be a read error. J is TRBJ2-5 and V is TRBV7-2; D possibly corresponds to TRBD2 (5 bases). The CDR3 length is 13 residues. Germline CDR1 SGHTA, CDR2 FQGNSA. The CDR3 coding sequence is TGCGCCAGCAGCCAAGCGGCTCAGAAGACCCAGTACTTC. It codes for CASSQAAQKTQYF. Using reference TRBV7-2 and TRBJ2-5 for the parts outside the CDR3, the full variable domain is GAGVSQSPSNKVTEKGKDVELRCDPISGHTALYWYRQSLGQGLEFLIYFQGNSAPDKSGLPSDRFSAERTGGSVSTLTIQRTQQEDSAVYLCASSQAAQKTQYFGPGTRLLVL.

This sequence joins TRBV7-9 and TRBJ2-1, with unresolved D. Germline-derived CDR1 and CDR2 are SEHNR and FQNEAQ (reference sequence). The CDR3 contains 13 residues. V was trimmed by 5 bases and J by 8 bases, leaving 13 bases between them. CDR3 sequence reads: CASSRKGSDEQFF. The CDR3, as DNA: TGTGCCAGCAGCCGAAAGGGTAGTGATGAGCAGTTCTTC.

Many counts were recorded for this clonotype. V and J are TRBV6-1 and TRBJ2-7, with 7 bases matching TRBD2. Germline lookup yields CDR1 MNHNS and CDR2 SASEGT. This CDR3 has 15 amino acids. V lost 6 bases to trimming and J lost 3 bases; unmatched junction nucleotides: 11. CDR3 loop: CASSTLALPVYEQYF. Written as DNA, the CDR3 is TGTGCCAGCAGCACACTAGCGCTTCCAGTCTACGAGCAGTACTTC.

The sample holds a few counts of this clonotype. J is TRBJ2-2 and V is TRBV28, with no clear D. Germline V gives CDR1 MDHEN, CDR2 SYDVKM. V lost 7 bases, J lost 2 bases, and 14 bases lay in between. The CDR3 is 15 amino acids. CDR3 in DNA: TGTGCCAGCATTCGCTGGGGATTAAACACCGGGGAGCTGTTTTTT. Protein: CASIRWGLNTGELFF.

This clonotype showed up many times. The V gene is TRBV9, the J gene TRBJ2-5, with 14 positions matching TRBD2. Germline-derived CDR1 and CDR2 are SGDLS and YYNGEE. After removal of 3 bases from V and 2 bases from J, the junction contained 6 bases not matched to a gene. This CDR3 has 17 residues. The CDR3 spells CASSAGTSGRAQETQYF. The DNA of the CDR3 is TGTGCCAGCAGCGCCGGGACTAGCGGGAGAGCTCAAGAGACCCAGTACTTC.

This clonotype was found many times. This sequence joins TRBV6-1 and TRBJ1-2; D ambiguous. Trimming removed 4 bases at V and 0 bases at J, with 12 bases between. CDR1 MNHNS and CDR2 SASEGT come from the germline V gene. The CDR3 is 15 residues long. CDR3 loop: CASSAHLTTNYGYTF. DNA for the CDR3: TGTGCCAGCAGTGCCCACCTTACAACTAACTATGGCTACACCTTC.

Only a few counts were recorded for this clonotype. The chain employs TRBV5-1 and TRBJ2-1; TRBD2 is a possible D gene (6 bases). Germline-derived CDR1 and CDR2 are SGHRS and YFSETQ. The CDR3 consists of 13 residues. Trimming took off 5 bases at V and 6 bases at J, with 12 bases between the two ends. CDR3: CASSSQEGNEQFF. CDR3 in DNA: TGCGCCAGCAGTAGTCAGGAGGGCAATGAGCAGTTCTTC.

Written as DNA, the CDR3 is TGTGCCACCAGTGATTTTTATCTAGCCAAAAACATTCAGTACTTC. It encodes CATSDFYLAKNIQYF. The chain combines TRBV24-1 with TRBJ2-4; D is ambiguous. Looked up from germline, CDR1 is KGHDR and CDR2 is SFDVKD. The CDR3 covers 15 residues. Trimming took 1 base from V and 0 from J, leaving 6 bases between them.

This clonotype occurred a few times. The chain couples TRBV28 to TRBJ2-5, with 11 bases identical to TRBD1. This CDR3 has 19 residues. Germline V gives CDR1 MDHEN, CDR2 SYDVKM. Trimming at V came to 6 bases and at J to 7 bases, leaving 22 bases not matched to a gene. The CDR3 nucleotides read TGTGCCAGCAGCTCCCTCCCTAGTCGTTCGGACAGGGGGCGGGGGACCCAGTACTTC. Residues: CASSSLPSRSDRGRGTQYF.